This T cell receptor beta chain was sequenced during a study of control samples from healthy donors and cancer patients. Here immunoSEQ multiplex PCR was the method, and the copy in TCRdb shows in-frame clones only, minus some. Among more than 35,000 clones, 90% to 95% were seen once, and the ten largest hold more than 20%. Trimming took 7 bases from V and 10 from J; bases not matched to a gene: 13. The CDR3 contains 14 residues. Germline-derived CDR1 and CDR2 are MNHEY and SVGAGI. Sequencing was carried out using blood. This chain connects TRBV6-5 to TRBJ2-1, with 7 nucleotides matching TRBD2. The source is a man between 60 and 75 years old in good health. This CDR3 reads CASILSVGGVEQFF. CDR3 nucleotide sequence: TGTGCCAGCATTCTCAGCGTGGGGGGGGTAGAGCAGTTCTTC.